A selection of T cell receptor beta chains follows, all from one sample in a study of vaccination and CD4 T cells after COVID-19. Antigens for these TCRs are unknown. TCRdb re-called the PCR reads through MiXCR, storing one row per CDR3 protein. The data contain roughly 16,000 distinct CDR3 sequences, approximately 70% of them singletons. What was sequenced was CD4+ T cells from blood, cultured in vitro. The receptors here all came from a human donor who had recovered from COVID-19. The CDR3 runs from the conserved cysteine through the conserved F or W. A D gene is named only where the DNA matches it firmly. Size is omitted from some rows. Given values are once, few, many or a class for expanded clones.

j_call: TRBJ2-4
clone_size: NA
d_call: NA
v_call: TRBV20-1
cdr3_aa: CSARPGVAKNIQYF
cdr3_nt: TGCAGTGCTAGACCGGGGGTAGCCAAAAACATTCAGTACTTC

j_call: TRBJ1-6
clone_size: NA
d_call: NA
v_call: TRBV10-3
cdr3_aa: CATTPSEGTPPHF
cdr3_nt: TGTGCCACCACCCCGTCTGAGGGGACACCCCCCCACTTT

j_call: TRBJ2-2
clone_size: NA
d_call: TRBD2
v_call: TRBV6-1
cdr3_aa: CASRVRGGTGPNTGELFF
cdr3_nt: TGTGCCTCAAGGGTACGGGGGGGAACAGGGCCCAACACCGGGGAGCTGTTTTTT

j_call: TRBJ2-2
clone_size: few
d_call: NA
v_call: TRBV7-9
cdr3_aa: CASSLGGGSAGELFF
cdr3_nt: TGTGCCAGCAGCTTAGGTGGGGGAAGCGCCGGGGAGCTGTTTTTT

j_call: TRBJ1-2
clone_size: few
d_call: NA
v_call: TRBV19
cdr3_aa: CASKQNYGYTF
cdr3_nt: TGTGCCAGTAAACAGAACTATGGCTACACCTTC

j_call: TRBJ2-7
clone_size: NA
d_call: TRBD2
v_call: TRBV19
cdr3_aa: CASSKTGAGPSYEQYF
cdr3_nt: TGTGCCAGTAGTAAAACTGGAGCGGGGCCCTCCTACGAGCAGTACTTC

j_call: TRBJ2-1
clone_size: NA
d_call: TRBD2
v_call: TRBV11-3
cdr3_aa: CASSLGVLLGPSGSSYNEQFF
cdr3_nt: TGTGCCAGCAGCTTAGGGGTTCTCCTGGGGCCTAGCGGGAGCTCCTACAATGAGCAGTTCTTC

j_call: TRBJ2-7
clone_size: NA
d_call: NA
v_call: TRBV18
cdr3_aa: CASSPPAPGGSYEQYF
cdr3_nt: TGTGCCAGCTCACCACCGGCGCCAGGCGGCTCCTACGAGCAGTACTTC

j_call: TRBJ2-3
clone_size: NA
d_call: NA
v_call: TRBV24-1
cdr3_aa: CATSRDLVTDTQYF
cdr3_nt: TGTGCCACCAGCCGCGACCTTGTTACAGATACGCAGTATTTT

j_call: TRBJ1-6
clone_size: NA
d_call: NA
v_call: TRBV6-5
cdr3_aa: CASSYSRPNAVVNSPLHF
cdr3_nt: TGTGCCAGCAGTTACTCCAGGCCTAACGCGGTGGTTAATTCACCCCTCCACTTT

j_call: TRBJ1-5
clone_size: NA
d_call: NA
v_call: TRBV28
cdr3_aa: CASSFARVDRISNQPQHF
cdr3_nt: TGTGCCAGCAGTTTTGCACGAGTGGACAGAATTAGCAATCAGCCCCAGCATTTT

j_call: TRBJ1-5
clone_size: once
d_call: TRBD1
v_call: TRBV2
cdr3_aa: CASRWTGAGNQPQHF
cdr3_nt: TGTGCCAGCAGATGGACAGGGGCTGGCAATCAGCCCCAGCATTTT

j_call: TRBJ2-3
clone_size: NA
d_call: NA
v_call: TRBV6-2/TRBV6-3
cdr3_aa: CASSGGTSTDTQYF
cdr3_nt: TGTGCCAGCAGTGGAGGGACTAGCACAGATACGCAGTATTTT

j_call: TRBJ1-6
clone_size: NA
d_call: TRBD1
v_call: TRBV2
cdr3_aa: CARQGLGSPLHF
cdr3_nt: TGTGCCAGACAGGGGCTGGGTTCACCCCTCCACTTT

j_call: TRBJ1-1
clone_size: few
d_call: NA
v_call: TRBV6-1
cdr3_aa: CASGREGNTEAFF
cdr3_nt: TGTGCCAGCGGCAGGGAAGGGAACACTGAAGCTTTCTTT

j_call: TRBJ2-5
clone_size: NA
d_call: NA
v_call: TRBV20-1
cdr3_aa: CSAKQGDETQYF
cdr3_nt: TGCAGTGCTAAACAGGGAGACGAGACCCAGTACTTC

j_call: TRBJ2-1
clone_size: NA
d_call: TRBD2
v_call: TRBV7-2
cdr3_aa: CASSLGPGGSNEQFF
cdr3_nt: TGTGCCAGCAGCTTAGGGCCGGGAGGGAGCAATGAGCAGTTCTTC

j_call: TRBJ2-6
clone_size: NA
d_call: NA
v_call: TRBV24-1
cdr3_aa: CATSLGSGANVLTF
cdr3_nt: TGTGCCACCAGTCTGGGCTCTGGGGCCAACGTCCTGACTTTC

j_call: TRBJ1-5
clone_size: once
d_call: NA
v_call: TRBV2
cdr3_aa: CASRQSLNNQPQHF
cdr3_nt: TGTGCCAGCAGGCAGAGCCTGAACAATCAGCCCCAGCATTTT

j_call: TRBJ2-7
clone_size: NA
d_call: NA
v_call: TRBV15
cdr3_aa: CATSRGTGSSQMMGEQYF
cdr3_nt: TGTGCCACCAGCAGAGGAACGGGGAGCAGCCAAATGATGGGGGAGCAGTACTTC

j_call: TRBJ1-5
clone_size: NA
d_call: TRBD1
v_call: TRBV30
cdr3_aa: CASSEGQHNQPQHF
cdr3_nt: TGTGCCTCCTCCGAGGGACAGCACAATCAGCCCCAGCATTTT

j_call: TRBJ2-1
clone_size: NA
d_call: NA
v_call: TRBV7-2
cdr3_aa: CASSSRGTRYSSSYNEQFF
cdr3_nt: TGTGCCAGCAGCTCCCGCGGTACAAGGTACTCCAGCTCCTACAATGAGCAGTTCTTC

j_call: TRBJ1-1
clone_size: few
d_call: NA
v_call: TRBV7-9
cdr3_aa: CASGVRTEAFF
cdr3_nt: TGTGCCAGCGGCGTTAGGACTGAAGCTTTCTTT

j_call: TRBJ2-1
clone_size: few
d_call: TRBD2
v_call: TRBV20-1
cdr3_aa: CSARPGGSYNEQFF
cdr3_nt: TGCAGTGCTAGGCCCGGCGGGAGCTACAATGAGCAGTTCTTC

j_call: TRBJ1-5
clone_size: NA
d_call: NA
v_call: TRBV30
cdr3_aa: CAWSRPPGEQPQHF
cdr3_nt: TGTGCCTGGAGTCGACCCCCGGGGGAACAGCCCCAGCATTTT

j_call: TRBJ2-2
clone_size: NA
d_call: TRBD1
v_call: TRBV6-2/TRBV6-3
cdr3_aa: CASSYSGTGSTGELFF
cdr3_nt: TGTGCCAGCAGTTACTCCGGGACAGGATCCACCGGGGAGCTGTTTTTT

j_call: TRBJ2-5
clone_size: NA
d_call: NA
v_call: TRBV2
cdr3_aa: CASSPTRLGAETQYF
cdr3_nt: TGTGCCAGCAGCCCTACGAGGCTTGGGGCAGAGACCCAGTACTTC

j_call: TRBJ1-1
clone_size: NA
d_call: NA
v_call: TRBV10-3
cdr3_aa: CAISPGPEAFF
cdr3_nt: TGTGCCATCAGCCCAGGGCCTGAAGCTTTCTTT

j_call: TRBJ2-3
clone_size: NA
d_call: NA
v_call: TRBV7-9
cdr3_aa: CASSLARGNPTDTQYF
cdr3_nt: TGTGCCAGCAGCTTAGCACGCGGGAATCCCACAGATACGCAGTATTTT

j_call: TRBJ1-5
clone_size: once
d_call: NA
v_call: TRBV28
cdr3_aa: CASSLPNQPQHF
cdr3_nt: TGTGCCAGCAGTTTACCGAACCAGCCCCAGCATTTT

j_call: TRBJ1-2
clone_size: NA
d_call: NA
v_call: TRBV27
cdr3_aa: CASRLDFYGYTF
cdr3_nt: TGTGCCAGCAGACTGGATTTTTATGGCTACACCTTC

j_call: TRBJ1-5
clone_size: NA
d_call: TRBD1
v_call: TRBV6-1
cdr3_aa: CASYPGGQGAFVNQPQHF
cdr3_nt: TGTGCCAGCTATCCAGGAGGACAGGGGGCTTTCGTCAATCAGCCCCAGCATTTT

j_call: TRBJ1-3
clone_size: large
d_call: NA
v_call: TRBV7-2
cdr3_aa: CASSSYLEAGNTIYF
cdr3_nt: TGTGCCAGCAGCTCATACTTGGAGGCTGGAAACACCATATATTTT

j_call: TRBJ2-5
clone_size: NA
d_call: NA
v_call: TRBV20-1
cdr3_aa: CSARYYGNQETQYF
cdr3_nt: TGCAGTGCTAGATACTACGGAAACCAAGAGACCCAGTACTTC

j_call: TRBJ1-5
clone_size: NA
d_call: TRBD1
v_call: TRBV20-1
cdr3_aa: CSAGKTGGNQPQHF
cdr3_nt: TGCAGTGCTGGGAAGACAGGGGGCAATCAGCCCCAGCATTTT

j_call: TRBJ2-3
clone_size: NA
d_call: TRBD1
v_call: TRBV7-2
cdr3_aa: CASSMRTGGRDTQYF
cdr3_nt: TGTGCCAGCAGCATGAGGACAGGGGGAAGGGATACGCAGTATTTT

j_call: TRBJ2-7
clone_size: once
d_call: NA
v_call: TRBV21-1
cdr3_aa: CASSKGDRVVYEQYF
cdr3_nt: TGTGCCAGCAGCAAAGGTGACAGGGTGGTGTACGAGCAGTACTTC

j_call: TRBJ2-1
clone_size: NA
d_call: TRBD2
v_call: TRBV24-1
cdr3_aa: CATSDPGLAGPYNEQFF
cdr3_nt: TGTGCCACCAGTGATCCCGGACTAGCGGGACCCTACAATGAGCAGTTCTTC

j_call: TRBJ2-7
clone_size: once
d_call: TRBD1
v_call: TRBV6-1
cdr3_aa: CASTGQALYEQYF
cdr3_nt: TGTGCCAGCACAGGACAGGCCTTGTACGAGCAGTACTTC

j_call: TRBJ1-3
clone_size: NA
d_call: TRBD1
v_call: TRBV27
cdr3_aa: CASSSYTGTAGNTIYF
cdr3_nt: TGTGCCAGCAGTTCGTACACCGGGACAGCTGGAAACACCATATATTTT

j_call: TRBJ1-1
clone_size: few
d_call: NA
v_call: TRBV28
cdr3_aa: CASSPSPPTLLNTEAFF
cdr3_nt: TGTGCCAGCAGTCCGAGCCCACCAACACTTCTGAACACTGAAGCTTTCTTT

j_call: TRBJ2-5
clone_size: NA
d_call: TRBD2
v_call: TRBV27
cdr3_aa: CASRPSRLAGVETQYF
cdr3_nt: TGTGCCAGCAGACCAAGCCGACTAGCGGGGGTAGAGACCCAGTACTTC

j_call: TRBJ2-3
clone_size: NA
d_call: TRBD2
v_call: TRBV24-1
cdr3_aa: CATSVGGSGTDTQYF
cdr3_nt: TGTGCCACCAGTGTGGGGGGGTCTGGCACAGATACGCAGTATTTT

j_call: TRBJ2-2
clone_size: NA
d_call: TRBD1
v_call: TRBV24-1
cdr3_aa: CAAGTGGIAGELFF
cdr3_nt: TGTGCCGCCGGGACAGGGGGAATCGCGGGGGAGCTGTTTTTT